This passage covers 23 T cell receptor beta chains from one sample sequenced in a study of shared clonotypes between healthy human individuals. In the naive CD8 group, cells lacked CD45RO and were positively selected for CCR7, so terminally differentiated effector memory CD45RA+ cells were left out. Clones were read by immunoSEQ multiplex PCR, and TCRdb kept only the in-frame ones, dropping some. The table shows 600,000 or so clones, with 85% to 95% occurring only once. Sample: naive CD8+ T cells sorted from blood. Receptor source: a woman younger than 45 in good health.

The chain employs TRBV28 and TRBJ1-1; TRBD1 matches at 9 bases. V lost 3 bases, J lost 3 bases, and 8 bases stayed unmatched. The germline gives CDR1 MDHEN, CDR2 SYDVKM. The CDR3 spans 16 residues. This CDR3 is CASSFPGTGHDTEAFF. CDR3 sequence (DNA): TGTGCCAGCAGTTTCCCGGGGACAGGGCACGACACTGAAGCTTTCTTT.

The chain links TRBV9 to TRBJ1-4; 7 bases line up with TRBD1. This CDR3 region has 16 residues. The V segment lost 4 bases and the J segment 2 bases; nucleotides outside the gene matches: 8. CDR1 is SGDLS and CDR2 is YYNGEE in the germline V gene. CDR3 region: CASSPGTAGTNEKLFF. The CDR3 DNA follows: TGTGCCAGCAGCCCGGGGACAGCGGGGACTAATGAAAAACTGTTTTTT.

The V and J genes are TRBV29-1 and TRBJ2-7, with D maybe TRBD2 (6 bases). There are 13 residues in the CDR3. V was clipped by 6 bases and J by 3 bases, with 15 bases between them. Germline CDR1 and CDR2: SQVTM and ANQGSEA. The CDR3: CSVFGGSGYEQYF. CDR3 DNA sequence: TGCAGCGTCTTCGGGGGAAGCGGCTACGAGCAGTACTTC.

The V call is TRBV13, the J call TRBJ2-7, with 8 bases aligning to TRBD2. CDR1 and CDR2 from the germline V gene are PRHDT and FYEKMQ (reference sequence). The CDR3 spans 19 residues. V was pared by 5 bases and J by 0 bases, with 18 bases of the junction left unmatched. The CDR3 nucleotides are TGTGCCAGCAGCGAACGAATCCGCACGACTAGCGCCCCCTCCTACGAGCAGTACTTC. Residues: CASSERIRTTSAPSYEQYF. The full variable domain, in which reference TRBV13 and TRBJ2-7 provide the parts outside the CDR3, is AAGVIQSPRHLIKEKRETATLKCYPIPRHDTVYWYQQGPGQDPQFLISFYEKMQSDKGSIPDRFSAQQFSDYHSELNMSSLELGDSALYFCASSERIRTTSAPSYEQYFGPGTRLTVT.

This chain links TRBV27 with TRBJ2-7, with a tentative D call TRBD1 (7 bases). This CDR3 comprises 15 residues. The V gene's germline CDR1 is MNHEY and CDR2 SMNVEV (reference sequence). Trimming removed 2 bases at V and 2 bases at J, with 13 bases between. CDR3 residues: CASSLRQGGTYEQYF. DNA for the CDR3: TGTGCCAGCAGTTTAAGACAGGGAGGAACCTACGAGCAGTACTTC.

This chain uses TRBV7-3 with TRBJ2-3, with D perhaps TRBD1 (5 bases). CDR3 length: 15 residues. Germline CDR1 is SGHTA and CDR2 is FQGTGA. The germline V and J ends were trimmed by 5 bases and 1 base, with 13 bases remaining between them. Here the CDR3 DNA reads TGTGCCAGCAGCCACTGGGGCGACCGCACAGATACGCAGTATTTT. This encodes CASSHWGDRTDTQYF.

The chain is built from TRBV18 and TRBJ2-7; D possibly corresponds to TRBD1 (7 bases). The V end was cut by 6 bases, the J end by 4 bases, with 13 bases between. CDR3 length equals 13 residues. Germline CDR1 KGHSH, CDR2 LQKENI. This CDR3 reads CASSRAGGYEQYF. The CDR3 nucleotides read TGTGCCAGCTCCCGGGCAGGGGGGTACGAGCAGTACTTC.

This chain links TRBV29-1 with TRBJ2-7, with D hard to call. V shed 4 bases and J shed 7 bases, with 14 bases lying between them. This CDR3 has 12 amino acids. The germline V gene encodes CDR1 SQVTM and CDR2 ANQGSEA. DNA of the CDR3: TGCAGCGTTGGCGTCTCAGCTGCTGAGCAGTACTTC. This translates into CSVGVSAAEQYF.

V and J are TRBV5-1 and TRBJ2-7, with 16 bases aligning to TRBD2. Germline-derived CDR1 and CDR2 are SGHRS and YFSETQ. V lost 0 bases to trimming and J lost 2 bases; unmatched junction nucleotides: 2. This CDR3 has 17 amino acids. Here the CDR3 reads CASSLEGLAGGAYEQYF. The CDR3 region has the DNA TGCGCCAGCAGCTTGGAGGGACTAGCGGGAGGGGCCTACGAGCAGTACTTC.

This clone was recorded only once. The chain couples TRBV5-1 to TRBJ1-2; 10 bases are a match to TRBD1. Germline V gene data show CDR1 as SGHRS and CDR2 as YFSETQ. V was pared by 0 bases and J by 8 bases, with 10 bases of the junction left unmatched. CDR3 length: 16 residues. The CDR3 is CASSLALGQGKWGYTF. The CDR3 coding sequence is TGCGCCAGCAGCTTGGCCCTGGGACAGGGGAAATGGGGCTACACCTTC.

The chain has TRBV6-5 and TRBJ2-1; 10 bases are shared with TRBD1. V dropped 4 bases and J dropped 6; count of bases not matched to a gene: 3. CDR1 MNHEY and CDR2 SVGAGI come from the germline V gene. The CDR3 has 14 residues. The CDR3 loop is CASSFGQGVNEQFF. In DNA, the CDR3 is TGTGCCAGCAGTTTTGGACAGGGGGTCAATGAGCAGTTCTTC.

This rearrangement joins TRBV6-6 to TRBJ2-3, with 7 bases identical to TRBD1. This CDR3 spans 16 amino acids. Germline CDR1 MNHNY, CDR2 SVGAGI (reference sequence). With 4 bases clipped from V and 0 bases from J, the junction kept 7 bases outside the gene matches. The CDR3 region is CASSSRDSQSTDTQYF. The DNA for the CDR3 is TGTGCCAGCAGTTCCCGGGACAGCCAAAGCACAGATACGCAGTATTTT.

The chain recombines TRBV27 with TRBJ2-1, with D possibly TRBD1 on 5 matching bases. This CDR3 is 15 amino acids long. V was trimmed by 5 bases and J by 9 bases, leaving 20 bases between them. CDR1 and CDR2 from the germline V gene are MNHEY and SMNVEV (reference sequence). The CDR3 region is CASSMMSGSTSEQFF. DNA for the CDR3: TGTGCCAGCAGTATGATGTCAGGGTCAACAAGTGAGCAGTTCTTC.

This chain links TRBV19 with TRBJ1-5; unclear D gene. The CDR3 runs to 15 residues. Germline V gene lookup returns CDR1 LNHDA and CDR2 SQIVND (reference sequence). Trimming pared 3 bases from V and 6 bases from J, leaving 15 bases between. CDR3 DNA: TGTGCCAGTAGTATCTGGGATAAGGGAGGTCAGCCCCAGCATTTT. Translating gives CASSIWDKGGQPQHF.

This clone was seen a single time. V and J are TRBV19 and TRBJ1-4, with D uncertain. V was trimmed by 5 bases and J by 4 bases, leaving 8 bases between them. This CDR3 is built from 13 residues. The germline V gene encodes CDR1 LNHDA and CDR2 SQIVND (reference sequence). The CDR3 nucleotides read TGTGCCAGTAGTTACAGCCGTAATGAAAAACTGTTTTTT. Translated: CASSYSRNEKLFF.

The CDR3 nucleotides read TGTGCCAGCAGCGTAGCACTAGCGGGAGTTCTAGAGACCCAGTACTTC. As protein: CASSVALAGVLETQYF. This sequence joins TRBV9 and TRBJ2-5; TRBD2 aligns across 11 bases. V lost 0 bases, J lost 4 bases, and 5 bases stayed unmatched. CDR3 size: 16 residues. The germline CDR1 and CDR2 sequences are SGDLS and YYNGEE.

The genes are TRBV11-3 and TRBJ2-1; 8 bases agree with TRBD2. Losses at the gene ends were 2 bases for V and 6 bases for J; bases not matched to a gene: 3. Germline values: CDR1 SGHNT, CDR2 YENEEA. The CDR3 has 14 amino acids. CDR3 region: CASSLTAGGNEQFF. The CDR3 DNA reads TGTGCCAGCAGCTTAACGGCGGGAGGCAATGAGCAGTTCTTC.

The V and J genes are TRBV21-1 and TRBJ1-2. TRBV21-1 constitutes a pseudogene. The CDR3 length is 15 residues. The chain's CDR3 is CASRIPEFTGRCYTF. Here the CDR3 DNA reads TGTGCCAGCAGGATCCCCGAATTCACGGGGCGGTGCTACACCTTC.

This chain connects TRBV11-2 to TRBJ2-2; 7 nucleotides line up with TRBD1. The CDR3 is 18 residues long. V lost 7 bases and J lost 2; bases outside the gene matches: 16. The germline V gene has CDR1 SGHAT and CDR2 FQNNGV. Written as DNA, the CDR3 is TGTGCCAGCAAAACTGACAGGGTCAGAAACACCAACACCGGGGAGCTGTTTTTT. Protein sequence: CASKTDRVRNTNTGELFF.

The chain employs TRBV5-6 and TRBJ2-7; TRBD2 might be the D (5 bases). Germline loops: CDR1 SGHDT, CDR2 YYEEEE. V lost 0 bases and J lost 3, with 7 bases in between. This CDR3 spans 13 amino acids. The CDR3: CASSLAEGYEQYF. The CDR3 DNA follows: TGTGCCAGCAGCTTGGCCGAGGGCTACGAGCAGTACTTC.

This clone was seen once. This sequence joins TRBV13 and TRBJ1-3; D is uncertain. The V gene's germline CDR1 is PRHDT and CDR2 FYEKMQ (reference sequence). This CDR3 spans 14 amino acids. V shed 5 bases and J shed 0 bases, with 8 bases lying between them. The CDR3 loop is CASSQGNSGNTIYF. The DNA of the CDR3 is TGTGCCAGCAGCCAAGGGAACTCTGGAAACACCATATATTTT.

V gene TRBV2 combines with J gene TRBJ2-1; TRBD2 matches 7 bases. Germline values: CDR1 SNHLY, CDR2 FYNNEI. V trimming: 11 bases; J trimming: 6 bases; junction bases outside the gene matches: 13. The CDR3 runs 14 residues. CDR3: CACSLAVGGNEQFF. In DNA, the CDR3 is TGTGCCTGCTCCCTAGCGGTTGGGGGCAATGAGCAGTTCTTC.

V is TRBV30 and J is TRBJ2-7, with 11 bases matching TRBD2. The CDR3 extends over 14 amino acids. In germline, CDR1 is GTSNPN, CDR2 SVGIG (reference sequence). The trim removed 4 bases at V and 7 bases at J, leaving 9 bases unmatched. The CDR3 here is CAWTLGGLAAEQYF. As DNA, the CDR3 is TGTGCCTGGACCTTGGGGGGACTAGCGGCAGAGCAGTACTTC. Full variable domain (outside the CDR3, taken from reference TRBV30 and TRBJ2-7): SQTIHQWPATLVQPVGSPLSLECTVEGTSNPNLYWYRQAAGRGLQLLFYSVGIGQISSEVPQNLSASRPQDRQFILSSKKLLLSDSGFYLCAWTLGGLAAEQYFGPGTRLTVT.